This TCR beta chain was found in a study of T cells in women clearing cervical HPV infection. The data were produced by immunoSEQ multiplex PCR, yet TCRdb's version contains in-frame clones alone and is incomplete. The table for this sample gives tens of thousands of clones. Germline assignment: CDR1 SNHLY and CDR2 FYNNEI. This CDR3 has 15 amino acids. Regarding this clone: The read terminates 3 residues before the CDR3 end, so the remaining end is supplied by the germline J gene.

The material sequenced was blood buffy coat. The origin of this receptor is a woman between 18 and 70 years old with a cervical HPV16 infection that either progressed to CIN3+ or cleared (not recorded which). This sequence joins TRBV2 and TRBJ2-3; a weak D match, TRBD2 (6 bases). The CDR3 DNA, read in part, is TGTGCCAGCAGAGATGGACTATTACGGGAAGAGACG. It codes for CASRDGLLREET. The whole CDR3 sequence is CASRDGLLREETQYF.